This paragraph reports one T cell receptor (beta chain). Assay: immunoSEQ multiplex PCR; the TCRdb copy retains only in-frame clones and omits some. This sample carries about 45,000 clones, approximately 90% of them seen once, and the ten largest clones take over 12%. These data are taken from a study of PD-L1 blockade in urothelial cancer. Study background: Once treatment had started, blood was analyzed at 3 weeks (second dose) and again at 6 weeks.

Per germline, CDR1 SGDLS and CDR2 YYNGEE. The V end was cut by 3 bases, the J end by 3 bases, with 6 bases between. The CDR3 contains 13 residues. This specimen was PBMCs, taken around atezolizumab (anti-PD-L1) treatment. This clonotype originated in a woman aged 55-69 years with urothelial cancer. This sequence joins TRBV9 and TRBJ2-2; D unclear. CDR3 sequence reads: CASSASDTGELFF. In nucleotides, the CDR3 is TGTGCCAGCAGCGCCTCGGACACCGGGGAGCTGTTTTTT.